This T cell receptor beta chain is drawn from a study of T cells after yellow fever vaccination. Study details: Those fractions that held only low numbers of cells were prepared using the SMART-Seq v4 Ultra Low Input RNA kit.

TCR cDNA, made by 5'RACE template switching, carried an added universal primer site and UMIs. TCRdb analysed the 5' RACE reads with MiXCR anew, one entry per CDR3 protein. The sample has some 600,000 distinct CDR3 sequences, approximately 13% seen once; the top ten hold 15%. The V gene's germline CDR1 is DFQATT and CDR2 SNEGSKA (reference sequence). V lost 7 bases, J lost 0 bases, and 11 bases stayed unmatched. The CDR3 loop spans 16 amino acids. Sequencing used PBMCs, obtained on the day of the yellow fever booster vaccination. This sequence joins TRBV20-1 and TRBJ2-3, with TRBD2 matching over 9 bases. This TCR was recovered from a man younger than 45 who received the YFV17D yellow fever vaccine. CDR3 DNA: TGCAGTGTTAGTTTGGCGGGAGGGCCGAGCACAGATACGCAGTATTTT. Its translation is CSVSLAGGPSTDTQYF.